This T cell receptor beta chain appears in the sequencing data of a study of cytomegalovirus exposure and HLA in healthy donors. Study-level findings and limits: Further analysis, carried out later, found HLA-associated TCR beta chains more clonally expanded than equally common other chains. There were about 160 TCR beta chains listed as cytomegalovirus-associated.

The ends were cut back, 0 bases at V and 9 bases at J, with 16 bases in the middle. The CDR3 consists of 15 residues. Germline CDR1 and CDR2: SGHDT and YYEEEE. The PCR had 60 Vbeta and 13 Jbeta primers. Using immunoSEQ multiplex PCR, the repertoire was profiled, and TCRdb retains in-frame clones only, with some absent. The data show 110,000 to 150,000 clones, roughly 70% seen once. This clone was seen only once. The antigen remains unidentified. This chain links TRBV5-6 with TRBJ2-1, with D possibly being TRBD1 (5 bases). This clonotype originated in a man aged 55 to 69 in good health and CMV-seronegative. Sequenced input: PBMCs. The CDR3 region is CASSLVGRDDGEQFF. CDR3 nucleotides: TGTGCCAGCAGCTTGGTGGGCAGGGATGACGGTGAGCAGTTCTTC.